This T cell receptor (beta chain) was recorded in a study of T cell changes during pregnancy in multiple sclerosis. V lost 2 bases and J lost 7; bases outside the gene matches: 4. CDR1 and CDR2 (germline): MDHEN, SYDVKM. The CDR3 runs to 14 residues. Assay used: immunoSEQ multiplex PCR; TCRdb lists only in-frame clones, some missing. The sample holds some 110,000 clones, 92% seen once. The chain couples TRBV28 to TRBJ1-4; 7 bases line up with TRBD1. Sample: peripheral blood, taken in the third trimester of pregnancy. The receptor was derived from a female donor with multiple sclerosis, enrolled in a pregnancy study. CDR3 sequence reads: CASSLGGGGEKLFF. The CDR3 region has the DNA TGTGCCAGCAGTTTAGGAGGGGGCGGTGAAAAACTGTTTTTT.